Below, 12 T cell receptor beta chains from the same sample are listed, as sequenced in a study of T cell responses to AZD1222 COVID-19 vaccine. TCRdb's table, derived via immunoSEQ multiplex PCR, lists solely in-frame clones and lacks some. The sample holds about 87,000 clones; 88% are singletons and the top ten take 2.8%. This specimen was peripheral blood, taken on day 0 of AZD1222 vaccination. Receptors originate from an adult in good health.

The chain carries TRBV2 and TRBJ1-3; D is ambiguous. Germline V gives CDR1 SNHLY, CDR2 FYNNEI. V was clipped by 2 bases and J by 0 bases, with 14 bases between them. The length of the CDR3 is 17 residues. CDR3 in amino acids: CASSEYIGFSSGNTIYF. As DNA, the CDR3 is TGTGCCAGCAGTGAATATATAGGATTTAGCTCTGGAAACACCATATATTTT.

The J gene is TRBJ1-2, the V gene TRBV7-9; the D gene is possibly TRBD1 (6 bases). The CDR3 totals 13 residues. Per germline, CDR1 SEHNR and CDR2 FQNEAQ (reference sequence). Trimming stripped 8 bases from V and 7 bases from J, with 17 bases between. The CDR3 DNA sequence: TGTGCCAGCTCATCCGGGACAACGGGTGGCTACACCTTC. This sequence encodes CASSSGTTGGYTF. Using reference TRBV7-9 and TRBJ1-2 for the parts outside the CDR3, the full variable domain is DTGVSQNPRHKITKRGQNVTFRCDPISEHNRLYWYRQTLGQGPEFLTYFQNEAQLEKSRLLSDRFSAERPKGSFSTLEIQRTEQGDSAMYLCASSSGTTGGYTFGSGTRLTVV.

The chain is built from TRBV19 and TRBJ1-5, with 10 bases aligning to TRBD1. V lost 6 bases, J lost 3 bases, and 2 bases stayed unmatched. Germline assignment: CDR1 LNHDA and CDR2 SQIVND (reference sequence). There are 14 residues in the CDR3. The CDR3 protein is CASRTGGINQPQHF. The CDR3 nucleotides are TGTGCCAGTAGGACAGGGGGCATCAATCAGCCCCAGCATTTT.

The chain is built from TRBV7-3 and TRBJ2-1; TRBD1 matches 8 bases. Germline V gene data show CDR1 as SGHTA and CDR2 as FQGTGA. The CDR3 covers 15 residues. J gave up 0 bases and V 5 bases, and 3 bases lay outside the gene matches. CDR3 DNA: TGTGCCAGCAGCCCCGACAGGGGCTCCTACAATGAGCAGTTCTTC. Protein sequence: CASSPDRGSYNEQFF.

V usage is TRBV5-4 and J usage is TRBJ2-2, with D unresolved. This CDR3 comprises 12 residues. The germline V and J ends were trimmed by 5 bases and 3 bases, with 5 bases remaining between them. CDR1 is SGHNT, CDR2 YYREEE, per germline (reference sequence). CDR3 protein: CASSWDTGELFF. The CDR3 DNA reads as TGTGCCAGCAGTTGGGACACCGGGGAGCTGTTTTTT.

CDR3 sequence reads: CASRNTGTGTTEAFF. The CDR3 nucleotides read TGTGCCAGTAGGAACACTGGGACAGGGACCACTGAAGCTTTCTTT. This sequence joins TRBV19 and TRBJ1-1; TRBD1 aligns across 9 bases. Germline CDR1 reads LNHDA; CDR2 reads SQIVND (reference sequence). The CDR3 consists of 15 residues. V gave up 6 bases and J gave up 4 bases; unmatched junction bases: 9.

The count of this clone is one. This sequence joins TRBV27 and TRBJ1-5; D is possibly TRBD1 (6 bases). Germline lookup yields CDR1 MNHEY and CDR2 SMNVEV (reference sequence). The CDR3 is 14 amino acids. With 0 bases removed from V and 4 bases from J, the gap between germline ends came to 7 bases. In nucleotides, the CDR3 is TGTGCCAGCAGTTTATCGGGACAAAATCAGCCCCAGCATTTT. Residues: CASSLSGQNQPQHF.

The chain couples TRBV7-2 to TRBJ2-3, with 8 bases identical to TRBD1. The CDR3 spans 17 residues. The ends lost 5 bases at V and 2 bases at J; junction bases unmatched: 12. Germline CDR1 SGHTA, CDR2 FQGNSA. The CDR3 loop reads CASSTRLTGDLTDTQYF. DNA for the CDR3: TGTGCCAGCAGCACTCGCCTGACAGGGGACCTCACAGATACGCAGTATTTT.

About this clone itself: Its ends do not fully match the called genes, so a read error is possible. The rearrangement links TRBV7-8 to TRBJ2-1; 12 nucleotides match TRBD2. CDR1 and CDR2 from the germline V gene are SGHVS and FQNEAQ. The CDR3 loop spans 15 amino acids. CDR3 protein: CASSLAGGFYNEQFF. CDR3 coding DNA: TGTGCCAGCAGCCTAGCGGGAGGGTTTTACAATGAGCAGTTCTTC.

J is TRBJ2-3 and V is TRBV4-2; D ambiguous. The CDR3 is made up of 11 amino acids. The germline CDR1 and CDR2 sequences are LGHNA and YNFKEQ. The germline V and J ends were trimmed by 2 bases and 5 bases, with 2 bases remaining between them. The DNA for the CDR3 is TGTGCCAGCAGCCAATTAGATACGCAGTATTTT. Translating gives CASSQLDTQYF.

The chain carries TRBV5-5 and TRBJ1-1; D is undetermined. V was pared by 1 base and J by 6 bases, with 13 bases between. Per the germline V gene, CDR1 is SGHKS and CDR2 is YYEKEE (reference sequence). This CDR3 comprises 14 residues. The CDR3 nucleotides are TGTGCCAGCAGCTTGTCGCCGGCCGGGTCTGAAGCTTTCTTT. Translated: CASSLSPAGSEAFF.

The J gene is TRBJ1-1, the V gene TRBV3-1 (or the pseudogene TRBV3-2); D unclear. Germline values: CDR1 LGHDT, CDR2 YNNKEL (reference sequence). V lost 4 bases, J lost 3 bases, and 12 bases lay in between. The CDR3 has 14 amino acids. The CDR3, as DNA: TGTGCCAGCAGCCCCCGCGCGGGGTACACTGAAGCTTTCTTT. Its translation: CASSPRAGYTEAFF.